This T cell receptor (beta chain) was sequenced during a study of CD8+ T cells in alopecia areata (dated by TCRdb to about 2018). Regarding the complete study: The treated patients, all with moderate-to-severe alopecia areata, were enrolled in an open-label pilot trial of oral tofacitinib given at 5 to 10 mg twice daily. Patients received tofacitinib for 6 to 18 months and were then followed off drug for 6 months to check for delayed response and recurrence. In both human patients and the C3H/HeJ mouse model, the study applied high-throughput TCRbeta sequencing to look at T cell clonal expansion in alopecia areata. TCRbeta CDR3 regions were amplified by immunoSEQ multiplex PCR using 35 Vbeta forward and 13 Jbeta reverse primers. For the treated patients, the SALT score, which quantifies what percentage of scalp surface area is affected, served as the measure of disease severity. Biopsies were taken from tofacitinib-treated patients at baseline and at 4 and 24 weeks of treatment, and a later scalp biopsy was taken in several of the tofacitinib-treated patients. Scalp tissue and sorted CD4+ and CD8+ peripheral blood T cells from patchy and totalis/universalis alopecia areata patients and from healthy controls were covered by human TCRbeta sequencing. RNA came from the PAXgene miRNA kit for fixed scalp, the miRNeasy kit for PBMCs, and the RNeasy kit for mouse skin. Scalp clonality was compared across normal scalp (n=4), patchy alopecia areata scalp (n=8), and alopecia totalis/universalis scalp (n=8).

The time point label for this specimen denotes: roughly 24 weeks on oral tofacitinib. The treatment or condition label of this sample denotes: oral pan-JAK inhibitor, 5-10 mg twice daily. Peripheral blood and lesional scalp punch biopsies were obtained from patients with alopecia areata. PBMCs were isolated by density centrifugation and stained for CD3, CD4 and CD8, after which CD4+ and CD8+ T cells were sorted on a FACSAria. Comments on this clone: The antigen this receptor binds is unknown. No base quality values were provided; no much bigger clone lies one nucleotide off.

Trimming removed 3 bases from V and 8 bases from J; the gene matches leave 4 bases unexplained. Per the germline V gene, SGHDT is the CDR1 and YYEEEE is the CDR2. The CDR3 holds 12 amino acids from the cysteine to the phenylalanine. Here the CDR3 DNA is all that survives: 36 bases in frame from base 1. The investigation overall reported the following: During tofacitinib treatment, many expanded lesional clones remained in scalp and blood, and this persistence may partly explain relapse after treatment is stopped. Shared TCR sequences between patients were less evident than in mice, which may be partly attributable to HLA diversity in the patient population. Unlike mouse skin, which is dominated by gammadelta T cells, normal human skin has resident alphabeta T cells that are also sequenced, and this complicates analysis of the scalp TCR repertoire. Scalp clonality and the number of expanded CD8+ clones among the top 100 scalp clones were significantly decreased by tofacitinib. The treated cohort was small, with a single nonresponder, so links between baseline CD8+ expansion and response need larger studies. Higher clonality and more expanded CD8+ clones were observed in lesional scalp than in normal scalp, particularly in alopecia totalis/universalis, a finding suggestive of antigenic drive.

Library method: the immunoSEQ multiplex PCR assay. RNA was extracted from all samples and reverse transcribed into cDNA as template for TCR sequencing. SuperScript III was used for first-strand cDNA synthesis, primed with a 2:1 mix of oligo-dT and random hexamers. A synthetic immune receptor repertoire was used to gauge amplification bias, and whatever bias remained was removed computationally. The study's processing was this. Raw reads were preprocessed for error removal, and CDR3 was defined according to IMGT conventions as running from the conserved cysteine to phenylalanine. Clonality was computed by normalizing Shannon entropy by log2 of the number of productive unique TCRs and subtracting the result from 1. Whether scalp clones were CD4 or CD8 was inferred by matching scalp TCRbeta sequences against CD4 and CD8 repertoires sorted from blood. In its TCRdb copy, this immuneACCESS table keeps in-frame sequences only and misses some clones. Where compared with another copy, unresolved V genes explain less than half of these, and the others have no known cause. That table is the source of V, J and clone size, and D and trimming were worked out from the DNA. This sample is represented by about 190,000 clones; roughly 60% of them were singletons. The ten biggest clones cover under 1.2% of the sample.

This TCR was recovered from a human donor with alopecia areata. Material: CD4+ T cells sorted from blood, obtained at week 24, from a patient treated with tofacitinib. The rearrangement combines TRBV5-6 with TRBJ1-2; TRBD1 aligns with 7 central bases. The nucleotide sequence reads as follows: TGTGCCAGCAGCTCTACAGGGGTCGGCTACACCTTC. Translation gives CASSSTGVGYTF.